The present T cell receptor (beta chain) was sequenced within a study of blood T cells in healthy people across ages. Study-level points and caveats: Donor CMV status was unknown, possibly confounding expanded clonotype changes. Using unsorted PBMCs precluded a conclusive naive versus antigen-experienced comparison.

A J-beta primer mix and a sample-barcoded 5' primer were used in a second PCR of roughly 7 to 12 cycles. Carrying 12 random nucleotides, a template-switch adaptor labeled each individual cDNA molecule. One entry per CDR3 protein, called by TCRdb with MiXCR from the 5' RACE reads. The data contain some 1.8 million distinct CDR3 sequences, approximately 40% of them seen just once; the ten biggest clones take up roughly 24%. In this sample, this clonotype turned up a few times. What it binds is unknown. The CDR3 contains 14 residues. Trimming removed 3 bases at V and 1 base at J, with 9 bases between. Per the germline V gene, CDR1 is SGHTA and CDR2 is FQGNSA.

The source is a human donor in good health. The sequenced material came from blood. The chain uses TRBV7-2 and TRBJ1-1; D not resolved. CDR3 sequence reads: CASSLGSWNTEAFF. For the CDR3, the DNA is TGTGCCAGCAGCTTGGGCAGTTGGAACACTGAAGCTTTCTTT.